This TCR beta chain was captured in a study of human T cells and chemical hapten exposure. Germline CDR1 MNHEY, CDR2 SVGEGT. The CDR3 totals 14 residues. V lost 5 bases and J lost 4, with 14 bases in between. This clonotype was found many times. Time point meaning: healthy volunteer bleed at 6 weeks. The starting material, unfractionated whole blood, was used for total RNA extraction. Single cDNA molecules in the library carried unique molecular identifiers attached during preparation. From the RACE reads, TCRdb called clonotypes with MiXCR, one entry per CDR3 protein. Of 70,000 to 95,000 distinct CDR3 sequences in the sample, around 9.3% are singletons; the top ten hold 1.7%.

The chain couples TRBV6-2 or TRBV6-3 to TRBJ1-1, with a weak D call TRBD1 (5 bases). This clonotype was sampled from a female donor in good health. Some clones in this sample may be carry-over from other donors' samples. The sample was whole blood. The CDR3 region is CASSAGTESTEAFF. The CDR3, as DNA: TGTGCCAGCAGTGCGGGGACCGAGAGCACTGAAGCTTTCTTT.